These T cell receptor beta chains were read from a single sample in a study of T cell repertoires in cytomegalovirus infection. TCRdb reprocessed the reads with MiXCR, giving one entry per CDR3 protein. The repertoire holds roughly 230,000 distinct CDR3 sequences, with roughly an eighth as singletons. Specimen: PBMCs. Source of these receptors: a human donor in good health (CMV status not recorded). Some clones in this sample may be carry-over from other donors' samples. The CDR3 runs from the conserved cysteine through the conserved F or W. Fields, in order: V gene, clone size, J gene, D gene, CDR3 protein, CDR3 DNA. The D gene is left open where the match is weak. A row's size may be missing; if present it is once, few, many or a size class.

>TRBV5-1|few|TRBJ1-1|NA
CASSLAGSSLNTEAFF
TGCGCCAGCAGCTTGGCCGGGTCTTCCTTGAACACTGAAGCTTTCTTT
>TRBV20-1|once|TRBJ2-7|NA
CSALDGTTYEQYF
TGCAGTGCATTGGACGGAACAACCTACGAGCAGTACTTC
>TRBV19|NA|TRBJ1-2|TRBD1
CASIRTGKSDYTF
TGTGCCAGTATTAGGACAGGGAAATCGGACTACACCTTC
>TRBV9|NA|TRBJ2-5|TRBD1
CASSVSRTGGGQETQYF
TGTGCCAGCAGCGTCTCCCGGACAGGGGGTGGCCAAGAGACCCAGTACTTC
>TRBV28|few|TRBJ2-1|TRBD2
CASQLAGKDEQFF
TGTGCCAGCCAACTAGCGGGAAAGGATGAGCAGTTCTTC
>TRBV28|many|TRBJ2-5|NA
CASSLGTIARAQYF
TGTGCCAGCAGTTTAGGGACAATTGCAAGGGCCCAGTACTTC
>TRBV19|many|TRBJ1-1|NA
CASSINFNTEAFF
TGTGCCAGTAGTATAAACTTCAACACTGAAGCTTTCTTT
>TRBV29-1|NA|TRBJ1-3|NA
CSVGEHNSGNTIYF
TGCAGCGTTGGAGAACATAACTCTGGAAACACCATATATTTT
>TRBV7-2|many|TRBJ2-5|NA
CASSQGGSRRETQYF
TGTGCCAGCAGCCAGGGGGGGTCCCGGCGGGAGACCCAGTACTTC
>TRBV7-2|many|TRBJ2-3|TRBD1
CASRGAGTGRTDTQYF
TGTGCCAGCAGGGGGGCGGGGACAGGCCGCACAGATACGCAGTATTTT
>TRBV11-1|many|TRBJ2-7|NA
CASSLGRFGYEQYF
TGTGCCAGCAGCTTAGGTCGGTTTGGGTACGAGCAGTACTTC
>TRBV4-3|few|TRBJ1-1|NA
CASSQDKVATEAFF
TGCGCCAGCAGCCAAGACAAGGTCGCCACTGAAGCTTTCTTT
>TRBV5-6|many|TRBJ1-1|TRBD1
CASVGQANTEAFF
TGTGCCAGCGTCGGACAGGCGAACACTGAAGCTTTCTTT
>TRBV11-3|many|TRBJ2-2|NA
CASSKRSGELFF
TGTGCCAGCAGCAAAAGGAGCGGGGAGCTGTTTTTT
>TRBV18|NA|TRBJ2-1|TRBD1
CASSAPGTGGDEQFF
TGTGCCAGCTCAGCTCCCGGGACAGGGGGCGATGAGCAGTTCTTC
>TRBV7-2|many|TRBJ1-3|NA
CASSLWGPGNTIYF
TGTGCCAGCAGCTTATGGGGGCCCGGAAACACCATATATTTT
>TRBV11-2|NA|TRBJ1-5|NA
CASSLDGRLNQPQHF
TGTGCCAGCAGCTTAGATGGTCGATTGAATCAGCCCCAGCATTTT
>TRBV5-1|few|TRBJ1-1|NA
CASSLRQAKEDEAFF
TGCGCCAGCAGCTTGAGACAGGCAAAGGAAGATGAAGCTTTCTTT
>TRBV20-1|many|TRBJ2-3|NA
CSAGGFETSLTDTQYF
TGCAGTGCTGGGGGTTTCGAGACTAGTCTCACAGATACGCAGTATTTT
>TRBV7-2|many|TRBJ2-1|TRBD2
CASTSSGGPYEQFF
TGTGCCAGCACCTCTAGCGGGGGGCCCTATGAGCAGTTCTTC
>TRBV5-6|few|TRBJ2-7|NA
CASSPGGTRSLGQYF
TGTGCCAGCAGCCCCGGGGGGACAAGGTCGCTCGGGCAGTACTTC
>TRBV25-1|NA|TRBJ1-2|NA
CASSANSPRDYTF
TGTGCCAGCAGCGCGAATTCGCCGCGGGACTACACCTTC
>TRBV19|few|TRBJ1-1|NA
CASIPSGLNTEAFF
TGTGCCAGTATCCCGAGCGGGTTGAACACTGAAGCTTTCTTT
>TRBV7-2|many|TRBJ2-7|NA
CASSRDFSYEQYF
TGTGCCAGCAGCCGGGACTTCTCCTACGAGCAGTACTTC
>TRBV7-8|many|TRBJ2-1|NA
CASSSRTGRDNEQFF
TGTGCCAGCAGCTCCCGCACAGGGCGGGACAATGAGCAGTTCTTC
>TRBV5-1|few|TRBJ2-7|NA
CASSLVGQTYEQYF
TGCGCCAGCAGCTTGGTCGGACAGACCTACGAGCAGTACTTC
>TRBV10-3|NA|TRBJ2-5|TRBD1
CAIGEGTGKDQYF
TGTGCCATCGGGGAAGGGACAGGGAAGGACCAGTACTTC
>TRBV5-1|NA|TRBJ2-6|TRBD1
CASREGGVGANVLTF
TGCGCCAGCAGGGAAGGGGGCGTTGGGGCCAACGTCCTGACTTTC
>TRBV7-9|many|TRBJ2-2|NA
CASGDRRKNTGELFF
TGTGCCAGCGGTGACAGACGGAAAAACACCGGGGAGCTGTTTTTT
>TRBV7-2|many|TRBJ1-4|NA
CASSFSNFVSAGKLFF
TGTGCCAGCAGCTTCTCTAATTTTGTCTCCGCCGGAAAACTGTTTTTT
>TRBV19|many|TRBJ1-4|TRBD1
CASSMPGGTTNEKLFF
TGTGCCAGTAGTATGCCAGGGGGTACGACTAATGAAAAACTGTTTTTT
>TRBV12-3/TRBV12-4|many|TRBJ2-1|TRBD2
CASSLNLASGSSYNEQFF
TGTGCCAGCAGTTTAAACTTGGCTAGCGGGAGCTCCTACAATGAGCAGTTCTTC
>TRBV5-1|few|TRBJ2-1|NA
CASSLVGEPFNEQFF
TGCGCCAGCAGCTTGGTGGGGGAGCCCTTCAATGAGCAGTTCTTC
>TRBV3-1|NA|TRBJ2-5|NA
CASSPQGRGETQYF
TGTGCCAGCAGCCCACAGGGCAGGGGAGAGACCCAGTACTTC
>TRBV7-2|many|TRBJ1-1|NA
CASSSPGGNEAFF
TGTGCCAGCAGCTCCCCGGGGGGGAATGAAGCTTTCTTT
>TRBV20-1|NA|TRBJ1-1|NA
CSAGQSNTEAFF
TGCAGTGCTGGACAGTCGAACACTGAAGCTTTCTTT
>TRBV29-1|few|TRBJ1-2|TRBD1
CSVQGVNYGYTF
TGCAGCGTCCAGGGGGTAAACTATGGCTACACCTTC
>TRBV7-2|many|TRBJ2-1|TRBD2
CASSTSGAYNEQFF
TGTGCCAGCAGCACAAGCGGGGCCTACAATGAGCAGTTCTTC
>TRBV25-1|few|TRBJ2-1|NA
CASSEYGRNFNEQFF
TGTGCCAGCAGTGAATATGGCAGAAATTTCAATGAGCAGTTCTTC
>TRBV19|many|TRBJ2-5|NA
CASSPGGRIQETQYF
TGTGCCAGTAGTCCCGGCGGACGGATTCAAGAGACCCAGTACTTC
>TRBV20-1|NA|TRBJ2-2|TRBD1
CSATTGGRGTGELFF
TGCAGTGCTACTACAGGGGGCAGGGGGACCGGGGAGCTGTTTTTT
>TRBV11-2|many|TRBJ1-2|NA
CASSLGFGARGYTF
TGTGCCAGCAGCTTAGGGTTCGGGGCGAGGGGCTACACCTTC
>TRBV7-3|NA|TRBJ2-3|TRBD2
CASSSGLAGGPTDTQYF
TGTGCCAGCAGCTCCGGACTAGCGGGGGGGCCCACAGATACGCAGTATTTT
>TRBV7-9|many|TRBJ2-7|TRBD2
CASSRTSGRSYEQYF
TGTGCCAGCAGTCGGACTAGCGGGAGGTCCTACGAGCAGTACTTC
>TRBV6-2/TRBV6-3|many|TRBJ1-2|NA
CASSETDGYTF
TGTGCCAGCAGTGAAACGGATGGCTACACCTTC
>TRBV12-3/TRBV12-4|many|TRBJ1-3|NA
CASTMGGGASSGNTIYF
TGTGCCAGCACCATGGGGGGAGGGGCCAGCTCTGGAAACACCATATATTTT
>TRBV7-2|many|TRBJ2-7|TRBD2
CASSLAPSGGAEFYEQYF
TGTGCCAGCAGCTTAGCCCCTAGCGGGGGGGCGGAGTTTTACGAGCAGTACTTC
>TRBV19|many|TRBJ2-2|NA
CASSIPTGELFF
TGTGCCAGTAGTATTCCGACCGGGGAGCTGTTTTTT
>TRBV20-1|NA|TRBJ2-5|TRBD1
CSASGQGAWETQYF
TGCAGTGCGAGCGGTCAGGGGGCATGGGAGACCCAGTACTTC
>TRBV20-1|few|TRBJ2-1|TRBD2
CSAGLAGGYNEQFF
TGCAGTGCCGGTCTAGCGGGAGGTTACAATGAGCAGTTCTTC
>TRBV28|NA|TRBJ2-7|NA
CASSPGENYEQYF
TGTGCCAGCAGTCCCGGTGAAAACTACGAGCAGTACTTC
>TRBV28|NA|TRBJ1-1|NA
CASSLWGGSTEAFF
TGTGCCAGCAGTTTATGGGGGGGTAGCACTGAAGCTTTCTTT
>TRBV7-2|many|TRBJ1-2|NA
CASSASPGYGYTF
TGTGCCAGCAGCGCCTCCCCAGGTTATGGCTACACCTTC